These T cell receptor beta chains were read from a single sample in a study of shared clonotypes between healthy human individuals. Generated by immunoSEQ multiplex PCR, the TCRdb table keeps only in-frame clones and is missing some. The profile shows 2 million to 3 million clones, 93% of them singletons. Material for sequencing was naive CD4+ T cells from PBMCs. These receptor sequences come from a man aged 18 to 35 in good health. Some clones in this sample may be carry-over from other donors' samples. CDR3s include the opening cysteine and the closing phenylalanine or tryptophan. The D gene is left open where the match is weak. Only part of the rows carry a size: once, few, many, or a class if the clone is expanded.

NA	TRBD2	TRBV18	TRBJ2-7	TGTGCCAGCTCACCAACACGGGGGGGCACCTACGAGCAGTACTTC	CASSPTRGGTYEQYF
NA	NA	TRBV7-3	TRBJ2-2	TGTGCCAGCAGCTCATCCTCAGGGTCCGGGGAGCTGTTTTTT	CASSSSSGSGELFF
NA	NA	TRBV5-1	TRBJ2-7	TGCGCCAGCAGCTCAGGGAGATCTCGCGAGCAGTACTTC	CASSSGRSREQYF
once	TRBD1	TRBV6-6	TRBJ1-1	TGTGCCAGCAGCGAGACAGGGAACGCTGAAGCTTTCTTT	CASSETGNAEAFF
NA	NA	TRBV4-2	TRBJ2-5	TGTGCCAGCAGCCAAGGGGGGCGCGGGGAGACCCAGTACTTC	CASSQGGRGETQYF
NA	NA	TRBV9	TRBJ1-4	TGTGCCAGCAGCGTTAGCCCTAATGGAAAACTGTTTTTT	CASSVSPNGKLFF
NA	NA	TRBV28	TRBJ1-2	TGTGCCAGCAGTTGGAGTGGACAGCACTATGGCTACACCTTC	CASSWSGQHYGYTF
NA	TRBD2	TRBV5-6	TRBJ2-1	TGTGCCAGCAGCTTGGGGACTAGCGGGCCGAGCTCCTACAATGAGCAGTTCTTC	CASSLGTSGPSSYNEQFF
NA	NA	TRBV25-1	TRBJ2-1	TGTGCCAGCCAAGGGCCCAGCTACAATGAGCAGTTCTTC	CASQGPSYNEQFF
NA	TRBD1	TRBV5-1	TRBJ1-2	TGCGCCAGCTCGGTTACTGGACAGGGTTATGGTTACACCTTC	CASSVTGQGYGYTF
NA	TRBD1	TRBV28	TRBJ1-5	TGTGCCAGCAGTTTTTTTCGACAGGGGGCATTTCAGCCCCAGCATTTT	CASSFFRQGAFQPQHF
NA	NA	TRBV28	TRBJ2-1	TGTGCCAGCAGTTTACAAGAGGCCGAGAATCTCTACAATGAGCAGTTCTTC	CASSLQEAENLYNEQFF
NA	NA	TRBV19	TRBJ1-5	TGTGCCAGTAGTATCTACGGGACCTCGAATCAGCCCCAGCATTTT	CASSIYGTSNQPQHF
NA	TRBD1	TRBV2	TRBJ1-5	TGTGCCAGCAGTGTTTCCGGGACAGGGGGCAATCAGCCCCAGCATTTT	CASSVSGTGGNQPQHF
NA	NA	TRBV28	TRBJ1-1	TGTGCCAGCAGTACAACCTTCCGGGAAGGGGACACTGAAGCTTTCTTT	CASSTTFREGDTEAFF
NA	TRBD1	TRBV5-1	TRBJ2-7	TGCGCCAGCAGCTTGGGTGGACAGGGGGCCTCAATCCGCTACGAGCAGTACTTC	CASSLGGQGASIRYEQYF
NA	TRBD2	TRBV10-1	TRBJ2-5	TGCGCCAGCAGTGAGTCGCTAGCGGTTCAAGAGACCCAGTACTTC	CASSESLAVQETQYF
NA	TRBD1	TRBV7-3	TRBJ2-7	TGTGCCAGCAGCTTAGGGACAGCCTACGAGCAGTACTTC	CASSLGTAYEQYF
few	NA	TRBV7-2	TRBJ1-1	TGTGCCAGCAGCTTAGTCTGGAACACTGAAGCTTTCTTT	CASSLVWNTEAFF
NA	NA	TRBV11-2	TRBJ2-7	TGTGCCAGCAGCTTAGGACAGTTAATTTCTACCTACTTC	CASSLGQLISTYF
NA	TRBD1	TRBV4-1	TRBJ1-2	TGCGCCAGCAGCCAAGAGATTACAGGGGTGCAGTATGGCTACACCTTC	CASSQEITGVQYGYTF
NA	NA	TRBV6-5	TRBJ2-7	TGTGCCAGCAACTCCCTCAGCGGTTCCTACGAGCAGTACTTC	CASNSLSGSYEQYF
NA	NA	TRBV15	TRBJ2-3	TGTGCCACCAGCAGAGATTGGGGTGGTACGCAGTATTTT	CATSRDWGGTQYF
NA	NA	TRBV2	TRBJ1-3	TGTGCCAGCAGGAGGGGGGATAGCTCTGGAAACACCATATATTTT	CASRRGDSSGNTIYF
NA	NA	TRBV29-1	TRBJ2-1	TGCAGCGTTGAAAGGGGATGGCTCCAGGAGCAGTTCTTC	CSVERGWLQEQFF
NA	NA	TRBV5-4	TRBJ1-5	TGTGCCAGCAGCTTGGCCGCCGATAGCAATCAGCCCCAGCATTTT	CASSLAADSNQPQHF
NA	NA	TRBV18	TRBJ2-7	TGTGCCAGCTCACCGCCTGACCGGCGGGACTACGAGCAGTACTTC	CASSPPDRRDYEQYF
NA	TRBD1	TRBV10-3	TRBJ2-2	TGTGCCATCAGTGAGTCGGGACAGGGTCGAGGCACCGGGGAGCTGTTTTTT	CAISESGQGRGTGELFF
NA	NA	TRBV29-1	TRBJ1-2	TGCAGCGTCCAACCCGGGACACCGAACTATGGCTACACCTTC	CSVQPGTPNYGYTF
NA	NA	TRBV7-2	TRBJ2-7	TGTGCCAGCAGCCCCTCCCGGGATTGGGGTAGGGCGGGGTACGAGCAGTACTTC	CASSPSRDWGRAGYEQYF
NA	NA	TRBV18	TRBJ2-6	TGTGCCAGCTCACCGTACGTCGCTTCTGGGGCCAACGTCCTGACTTTC	CASSPYVASGANVLTF
NA	NA	TRBV14	TRBJ2-2	TGTGCCAGCAGCCAAGTGCGGCCTAAGAACACCGGGGAGCTGTTTTTT	CASSQVRPKNTGELFF
NA	NA	TRBV11-2	TRBJ2-7	TGTGCCAGCAGCCCCGGAGCCTACGAGCAGTACTTC	CASSPGAYEQYF
once	TRBD2	TRBV2	TRBJ2-7	TGTGCCAGCAGAAGGACTAGCGGAACGGGAGAGCAGTACTTC	CASRRTSGTGEQYF
NA	NA	TRBV7-9	TRBJ2-6	TGTGCCAGCAGCTTCTCATACTTTGCAGGGGCCAACGTCCTGACTTTC	CASSFSYFAGANVLTF
NA	TRBD1	TRBV27	TRBJ2-5	TGTGCCAGCAGATTCACAGGGGCAGAGACCCAGTACTTC	CASRFTGAETQYF
NA	NA	TRBV6-5	TRBJ1-5	TGTGCCAGCAGTTCGGCGGCCGTACAGCATTTT	CASSSAAVQHF
NA	TRBD2	TRBV2	TRBJ2-7	TGTGCCAGCAGCAACGGGGGGGCGACCTCCTACGAGCAGTACTTC	CASSNGGATSYEQYF
NA	NA	TRBV6-1	TRBJ2-1	TGTGCCAGCAGTGGTCTAGCCGATGAGCAGTTCTTC	CASSGLADEQFF
NA	NA	TRBV18	TRBJ1-4	TGTGCCAGCTCACCACAGCTTATCATTGGAGGGGAGAGAGAAAAACTGTTTTTT	CASSPQLIIGGEREKLFF
NA	NA	TRBV7-2	TRBJ2-2	TGTGCCAGCAGCTTATCTGGGGCCGGGGAGCTGTTTTTT	CASSLSGAGELFF
NA	NA	TRBV28	TRBJ2-2	TGTGCCAGCTCCCCGGGGACGGTGCACACCGGGGAGCTGTTTTTT	CASSPGTVHTGELFF
NA	NA	TRBV27	TRBJ2-7	TGTGCCAGCAGGGGCCAGGGATCCTACGAGCAGTACTTC	CASRGQGSYEQYF
NA	TRBD1	TRBV5-1	TRBJ1-1	TGCGCCAGCAGCTTGGACAGGGGGAGCACTGAAGCTTTCTTT	CASSLDRGSTEAFF
NA	TRBD2	TRBV27	TRBJ2-3	TGTGCCAGCAGTCCCCGAGCGGGAGGGCAAACAGATACGCAGTATTTT	CASSPRAGGQTDTQYF
NA	NA	TRBV28	TRBJ1-6	TGTGCCAGCAGTCCCCTGGTCAGGGGAAGTAATTCACCCCTCCACTTT	CASSPLVRGSNSPLHF
NA	NA	TRBV7-9	TRBJ2-5	TGTGCCAGCAGCTGGGCCCGGACACAAGAGACCCAGTACTTC	CASSWARTQETQYF
NA	TRBD2	TRBV27	TRBJ2-1	TGTGCCAGCAGTTTTGTCCTAGCGGGAGGGAACCTCAATGAGCAGTTCTTC	CASSFVLAGGNLNEQFF
NA	TRBD2	TRBV13	TRBJ2-7	TGTGCCAGCAGCTTAGTCGCGGGACTAGCGGGCCCGACAACCTACGAGCAGTACTTC	CASSLVAGLAGPTTYEQYF
NA	TRBD1	TRBV6-1	TRBJ2-2	TGTGCCAGCAGTGGACAGGGGCCGCGAACCGGGGAGCTGTTTTTT	CASSGQGPRTGELFF
once	NA	TRBV5-5	TRBJ1-2	TGTGCCAGCAGCTCTAACCGGCAGGGCTCAAGGAACTATGGCTACACCTTC	CASSSNRQGSRNYGYTF
NA	TRBD1	TRBV11-1	TRBJ2-7	TGTGCCAGCAGCTTAACACTCGGGACAGGATCCTACGAGCAGTACTTC	CASSLTLGTGSYEQYF
NA	NA	TRBV2	TRBJ1-1	TGTGCCAGCAGTATGGCCCTCCTTGAAGCTTTCTTT	CASSMALLEAFF
NA	TRBD1	TRBV28	TRBJ1-1	TGTGCCAGCACCGCAGGGGGGTACAGGAACACTGAAGCTTTCTTT	CASTAGGYRNTEAFF